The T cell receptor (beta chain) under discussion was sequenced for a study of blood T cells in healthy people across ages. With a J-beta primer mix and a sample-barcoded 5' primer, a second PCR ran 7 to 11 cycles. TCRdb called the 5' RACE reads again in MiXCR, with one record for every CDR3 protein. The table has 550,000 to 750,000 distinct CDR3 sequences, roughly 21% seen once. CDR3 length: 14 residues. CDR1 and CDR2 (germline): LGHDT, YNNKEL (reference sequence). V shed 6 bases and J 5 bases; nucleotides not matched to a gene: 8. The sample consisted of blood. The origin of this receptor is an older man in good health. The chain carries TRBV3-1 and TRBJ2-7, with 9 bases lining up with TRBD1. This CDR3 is CASRGEDRGHEQYF. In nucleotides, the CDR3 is TGTGCCAGCAGGGGTGAGGACAGGGGCCACGAGCAGTACTTC.